This is a list of T cell receptor beta chains from one sample in a study of follicular helper T cells after annual influenza vaccination. Assay used: immunoSEQ multiplex PCR; TCRdb lists only in-frame clones, some missing. Here the sample spans over 11,000 clones, 84% being singletons. This specimen consisted of CXCR5- memory CD4+ T cells sorted from blood, obtained on the day of influenza vaccination. The receptors were sampled from an adult who received the influenza vaccine. CDR3s include the opening cysteine and the closing phenylalanine or tryptophan. D genes are given only for firm matches. A row's size may be missing; if present it is once, few, many or a size class.

d_gene | abundance | j_gene | v_gene | CDR3aa | CDR3nt
. | few | TRBJ2-7 | TRBV25-1 | CAGAPQFCYEQYF | TGTGCCGGGGCTCCGCAATTTTGCTACGAGCAGTACTTC
TRBD2 | . | TRBJ2-3 | TRBV7-6 | CASSPERLAGGSDTQYF | TGTGCCAGCAGCCCCGAAAGACTAGCGGGGGGGTCCGATACGCAGTATTTT
TRBD1 | . | TRBJ2-5 | TRBV2 | CATQGAGETQYF | TGTGCCACTCAGGGGGCGGGAGAGACCCAGTACTTC
. | few | TRBJ2-7 | TRBV7-2 | CASGDSVVYEQYF | TGTGCCAGCGGCGACTCCGTTGTATACGAGCAGTACTTC
TRBD2 | . | TRBJ2-5 | TRBV28 | CATRARDRLAAQETQYF | TGTGCGACTAGGGCCCGGGACAGACTAGCGGCCCAAGAGACCCAGTACTTC
. | once | TRBJ1-4 | TRBV28 | CASSARSTNEKLFF | TGTGCCAGCAGTGCGAGGTCAACTAATGAAAAACTGTTTTTT
TRBD2 | . | TRBJ2-7 | TRBV5-6 | CASSRGLAGGEAF | TGTGCCAGCAGCCGGGGACTAGCGGGGGGTGAAGCGTTC
TRBD1 | . | TRBJ1-4 | TRBV6-5 | CASSYGDRVIEKLFF | TGTGCCAGCAGTTACGGGGACAGGGTAATCGAAAAACTGTTTTTT
. | . | TRBJ2-3 | TRBV5-1 | CASSLGTVTDTQYF | TGCGCCAGCAGCTTGGGGACAGTCACAGATACGCAGTATTTT
. | . | TRBJ1-2 | TRBV28 | CASNMGGRENYGYTF | TGTGCCAGCAACATGGGGGGCAGGGAAAACTATGGCTACACCTTC
. | . | TRBJ1-1 | TRBV5-1 | CASSLGYPRNTEAFF | TGCGCCAGCAGCTTGGGGTATCCGAGGAACACTGAAGCTTTCTTT
. | . | TRBJ1-5 | TRBV15 | CATSNRGNQPQHF | TGTGCCACCAGCAATAGGGGCAATCAGCCCCAGCATTTT
TRBD1 | . | TRBJ1-4 | TRBV28 | CASSSQGINEKLFF | TGTGCCAGCAGTTCACAGGGGATTAATGAAAAACTGTTTTTT
TRBD1 | . | TRBJ2-7 | TRBV7-9 | CASNRAGGSEQYF | TGTGCCAGCAATCGGGCAGGGGGCTCCGAGCAGTACTTC
. | . | TRBJ2-2 | TRBV9 | CASGGTGELFF | TGTGCCAGCGGGGGGACCGGGGAGCTGTTTTTT
. | . | TRBJ1-5 | TRBV10-1 | CASSAAGHPKVGQPQHF | TGCGCCAGCAGTGCGGCGGGACACCCTAAGGTAGGTCAGCCCCAGCATTTT
. | . | TRBJ1-1 | TRBV7-9 | CASSSFFQTNTEAFF | TGTGCCAGCAGCTCCTTCTTCCAGACGAACACTGAAGCTTTCTTT
. | once | TRBJ2-7 | TRBV6-1 | CASSRVGEQYF | TGTGCCAGCAGTCGCGTTGGAGAGCAGTACTTC
. | . | TRBJ2-7 | TRBV6-5 | CATAPRPNYEQYF | TGTGCCACCGCACCTCGACCCAACTACGAGCAGTACTTC
. | once | TRBJ1-3 | TRBV19 | CASSTQSSGNTIYF | TGTGCCAGTAGTACACAGAGCTCTGGAAACACCATATATTTT
. | few | TRBJ2-2 | TRBV9 | CASSVDYTGELFF | TGTGCCAGCAGCGTAGACTACACCGGGGAGCTGTTTTTT
TRBD1 | . | TRBJ2-2 | TRBV18 | CASSTRQGSEAGELFF | TGTGCCAGCTCAACCCGACAGGGTTCGGAGGCCGGGGAGCTGTTTTTT
. | . | TRBJ2-7 | TRBV15 | CATSGGPGVHYEQYF | TGTGCCACCAGCGGGGGGCCGGGGGTCCACTACGAGCAGTACTTC
TRBD1 | . | TRBJ1-2 | TRBV5-1 | CASSLEGGSYGYTF | TGCGCCAGCTCATTAGAAGGGGGCAGCTATGGCTACACCTTC
TRBD1 | . | TRBJ2-7 | TRBV28 | CASSHRDRYYEQYF | TGTGCCAGCAGTCACCGGGACAGATACTACGAGCAGTACTTC
. | . | TRBJ2-5 | TRBV15 | CATSGGSGSQETQYF | TGTGCCACCAGCGGGGGCTCCGGGAGTCAAGAGACCCAGTACTTC
. | once | TRBJ1-6 | TRBV6-6 | CASTRDMSNSPLHF | TGTGCCAGCACGAGGGACATGAGTAACTCACCCCTCCACTTT
TRBD1 | . | TRBJ1-4 | TRBV5-3 | CASSLPGQGEKLFF | TGTGCCAGCAGCTTGCCCGGACAGGGAGAAAAACTGTTTTTT
. | . | TRBJ1-2 | TRBV6-1 | CASSQWTAYGYTF | TGTGCCAGCAGCCAATGGACTGCCTATGGCTACACCTTC
TRBD1 | . | TRBJ1-6 | TRBV7-2 | CASSLLVPGGSYNSPLHF | TGTGCCAGCAGCTTATTAGTCCCAGGGGGCTCTTATAATTCACCCCTCCACTTT
. | . | TRBJ2-5 | TRBV6-6 | CASSYGETQYF | TGTGCCAGCAGTTACGGGGAGACCCAGTACTTC
TRBD2 | . | TRBJ2-5 | TRBV2 | CASSELVLAGDQETQYF | TGTGCCAGCAGTGAATTGGTTCTAGCGGGGGACCAAGAGACCCAGTACTTC
. | . | TRBJ1-1 | TRBV6-5 | CASSYSPGKNTEAFF | TGTGCCAGCAGTTACTCTCCGGGGAAGAACACTGAAGCTTTCTTT
. | . | TRBJ1-2 | TRBV21-1 | CASSKAQPPEGQGAYGYTF | TGTGCCAGCAGCAAAGCCCAGCCGCCTGAGGGACAGGGGGCCTATGGCTACACCTTC
TRBD2 | . | TRBJ2-3 | TRBV5-4 | CASSLASGSTDTQYF | TGTGCCAGCAGCTTGGCTAGCGGAAGCACAGATACGCAGTATTTT
. | . | TRBJ2-7 | TRBV15 | CATSRAGTGFYEQYF | TGTGCCACCAGCAGAGCCGGGACCGGGTTCTACGAGCAGTACTTC
. | . | TRBJ2-2 | TRBV7-2 | CASSPYRVDSGLFF | TGTGCCAGCAGCCCCTATAGAGTGGACTCCGGGCTGTTTTTT
. | . | TRBJ1-2 | TRBV30 | CAWSVRTGDGGYTF | TGTGCCTGGAGTGTACGGACTGGGGATGGAGGCTACACCTTC
. | . | TRBJ2-2 | TRBV4-3 | CASSQVRGAGELFF | TGCGCCAGCAGCCAAGTGCGGGGAGCCGGGGAGCTGTTTTTT
TRBD2 | . | TRBJ2-3 | TRBV19 | CASSVRTSGGASVPSDTQYF | TGTGCCAGTAGTGTCCGGACTAGCGGGGGGGCCAGTGTACCCTCAGATACGCAGTATTTT
. | few | TRBJ1-6 | TRBV7-8 | CASSLPDNNSPLHF | TGTGCCAGCAGCTTACCAGATAATAATTCACCCCTCCACTTT
. | . | TRBJ1-1 | TRBV6-5 | CASSFLPTQNTEAFF | TGTGCCAGCAGTTTCTTACCTACCCAGAACACTGAAGCTTTCTTT
. | . | TRBJ2-3 | TRBV20-1 | CSARKTDTQYF | TGCAGTGCTAGAAAGACAGATACGCAGTATTTT
TRBD1 | . | TRBJ2-5 | TRBV5-1 | CASSLRLGQQETQYF | TGCGCCAGCAGCCTCCGATTGGGACAGCAAGAGACCCAGTACTTC
. | once | TRBJ2-1 | TRBV11-2 | CASSRTRVANEQFF | TGTGCCAGCAGCCGGACCAGAGTAGCGAACGAGCAGTTCTTC
. | . | TRBJ2-7 | TRBV5-5 | CASSLRPRTYEQYF | TGTGCCAGCAGCTTGAGGCCCCGGACCTACGAGCAGTACTTC
. | . | TRBJ2-5 | TRBV10-2 | CASSDLTGSETQYF | TGCGCCAGCAGTGACCTGACAGGCTCAGAGACCCAGTACTTC
. | . | TRBJ1-2 | TRBV28 | CASSPSPSMGGYTF | TGTGCCAGCAGTCCCTCCCCTAGCATGGGTGGCTACACCTTC